This T cell receptor (beta chain) was recorded in a study of shared clonotypes between healthy human individuals. General study results and limits: In several donors, about 5% of naive CD4 clonotypes appeared in common. Generally, estimated richness proved larger in naive subsets than it did in memory subsets.

Deep-level running was used for the assay. Assay used: immunoSEQ multiplex PCR; TCRdb lists only in-frame clones, some missing. The sample includes roughly 2.5 million clones, around nine tenths of them seen just once. This clone came up once. The target antigen is unknown. Trimming removed 6 bases at V and 0 bases at J, with 13 bases between. Germline loops: CDR1 MNHNY, CDR2 SVGAGI (reference sequence). The CDR3 consists of 15 residues. The origin of this receptor is a man between 18 and 35 years old in good health. The chain carries TRBV6-6 and TRBJ2-3; tentative D call: TRBD1 (6 bases). The sequenced sample was naive CD4+ T cells sorted from blood. Subset in this sample: CD45RA+ positively selected. CDR3 residues: CASRVDRPSTDTQYF. In DNA, the CDR3 is TGTGCCAGCAGGGTGGACAGACCTAGCACAGATACGCAGTATTTT.